This T cell receptor beta chain was captured by sequencing in a study of response to subunit inactivated influenza vaccine. Comment on this clonotype: Antigen specificity is unknown.

A single record per CDR3 protein comes from TCRdb applying MiXCR to the RT-PCR reads. The sample includes about 800,000 distinct CDR3 sequences, 20% to 25% of them seen just once. Study conclusions and caveats: Authors suggested each seasonal influenza vaccination recruits few new T cells.

Germline assignment: CDR1 MGHRA and CDR2 YSYEKL. The CDR3 length is 15 residues. V dropped 7 bases and J dropped 7 bases, with 22 bases sitting between them. The chain recombines TRBV4-1 with TRBJ1-2; a weak D match, TRBD1 (6 bases). The source is a man aged 45-65 years who received an inactivated influenza vaccine. The sample in question was PBMCs from blood, obtained approximately 5 days after vaccination. CDR3 bases: TGCGCCAGCACGACCCCGACAGGTCCCCGGAGTGGCTACACCTTC. Amino acid sequence: CASTTPTGPRSGYTF.